This T cell receptor (beta chain) was retrieved from a study of neurological immune-mediated disorders. Findings and caveats of the study: Multiple sclerosis was found to have the least TCR clonal expansion, below healthy controls, and HTLV-1-associated myelopathy the most. A possible signature was seen in one related-CDR3 cluster, into which phylogenetic grouping placed the repertoires of 18 of 34 multiple sclerosis patients.

This clonotype was observed a handful of times. The antigen remains unidentified. In every sequencing run, more than 160 million TCR-beta sequences were generated from 15-18 subjects. Each CDR3 protein is one row after TCRdb ran MiXCR on the 5' RACE reads. Of 65,000 to 70,000 distinct CDR3 sequences listed, more than 3.5% are singletons. Sequencing was carried out using PBMCs. This clonotype was sampled from a man aged 50-60 years with multiple sclerosis.

The CDR3: CASSRTGGETQYF. CDR3 DNA: TGTGCCAGCAGTCGGACAGGGGGGGAGACCCAGTACTTC. The chain employs TRBV6-2 or TRBV6-3 and TRBJ2-5; 10 nucleotides match TRBD1. This CDR3 has 13 amino acids. CDR1 and CDR2 (germline): MNHEY, SVGEGT. V trimming: 5 bases; J trimming: 5 bases; junction bases outside the gene matches: 2.